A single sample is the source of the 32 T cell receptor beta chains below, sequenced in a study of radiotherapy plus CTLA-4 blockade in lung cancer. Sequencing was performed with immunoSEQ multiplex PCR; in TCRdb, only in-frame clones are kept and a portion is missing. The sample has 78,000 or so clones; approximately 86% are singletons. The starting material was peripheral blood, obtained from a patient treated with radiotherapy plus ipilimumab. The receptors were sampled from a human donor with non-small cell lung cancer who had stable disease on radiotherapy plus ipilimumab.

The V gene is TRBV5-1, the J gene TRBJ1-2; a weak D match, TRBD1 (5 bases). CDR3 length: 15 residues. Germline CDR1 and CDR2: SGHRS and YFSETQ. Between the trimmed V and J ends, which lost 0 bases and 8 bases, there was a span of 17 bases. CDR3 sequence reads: CASSLAGAGSGGYTF. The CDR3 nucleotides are TGCGCCAGCAGCTTGGCCGGGGCAGGGTCGGGAGGCTACACCTTC.

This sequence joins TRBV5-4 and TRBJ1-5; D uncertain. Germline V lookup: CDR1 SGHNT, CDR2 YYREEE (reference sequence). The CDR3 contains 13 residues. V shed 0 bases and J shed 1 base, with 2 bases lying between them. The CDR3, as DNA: TGTGCCAGCAGCTTGGACAGCAATCAGCCCCAGCATTTT. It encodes CASSLDSNQPQHF.

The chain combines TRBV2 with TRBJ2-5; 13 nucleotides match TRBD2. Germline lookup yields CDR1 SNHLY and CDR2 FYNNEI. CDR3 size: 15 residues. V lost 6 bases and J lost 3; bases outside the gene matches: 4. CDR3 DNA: TGTGCCAGCAGCTGGACTAGCGGGGGAAAAGAGACCCAGTACTTC. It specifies CASSWTSGGKETQYF.

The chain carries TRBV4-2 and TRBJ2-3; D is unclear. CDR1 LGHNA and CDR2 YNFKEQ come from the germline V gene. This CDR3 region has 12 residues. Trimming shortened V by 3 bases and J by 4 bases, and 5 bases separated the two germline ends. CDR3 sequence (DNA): TGTGCCAGCAGCCAGCCCCCAGATACGCAGTATTTT. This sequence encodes CASSQPPDTQYF.

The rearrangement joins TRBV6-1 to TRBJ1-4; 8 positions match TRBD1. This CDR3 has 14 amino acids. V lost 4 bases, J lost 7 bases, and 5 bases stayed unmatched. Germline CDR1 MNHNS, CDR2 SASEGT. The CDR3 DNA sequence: TGTGCCAGCAGTGTATACAGGGGGGGTGAAAAACTGTTTTTT. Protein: CASSVYRGGEKLFF.

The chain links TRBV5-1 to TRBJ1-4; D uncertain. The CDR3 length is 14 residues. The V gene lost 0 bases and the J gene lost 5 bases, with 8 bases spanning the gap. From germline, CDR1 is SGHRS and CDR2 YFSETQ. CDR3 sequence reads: CASSLGAENEKLFF. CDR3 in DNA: TGCGCCAGCAGCTTGGGAGCCGAGAATGAAAAACTGTTTTTT. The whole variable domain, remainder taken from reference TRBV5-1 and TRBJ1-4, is KAGVTQTPRYLIKTRGQQVTLSCSPISGHRSVSWYQQTPGQGLQFLFEYFSETQRNKGNFPGRFSGRQFSNSRSEMNVSTLELGDSALYLCASSLGAENEKLFFGSGTQLSVL.

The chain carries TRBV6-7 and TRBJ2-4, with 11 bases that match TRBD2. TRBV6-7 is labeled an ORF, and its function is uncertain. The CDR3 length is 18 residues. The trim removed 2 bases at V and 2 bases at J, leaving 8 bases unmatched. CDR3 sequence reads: CASSYTSGSSKSKNIQYF. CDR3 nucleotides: TGTGCCAGCAGTTACACTAGCGGGAGTAGTAAGTCCAAAAACATTCAGTACTTC.

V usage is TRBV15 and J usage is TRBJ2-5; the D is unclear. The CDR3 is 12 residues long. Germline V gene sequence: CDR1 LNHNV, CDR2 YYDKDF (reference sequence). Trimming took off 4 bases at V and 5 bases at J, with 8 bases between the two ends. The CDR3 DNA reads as TGTGCCACCAGCACCGCGAGGGAGACCCAGTACTTC. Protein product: CATSTARETQYF.

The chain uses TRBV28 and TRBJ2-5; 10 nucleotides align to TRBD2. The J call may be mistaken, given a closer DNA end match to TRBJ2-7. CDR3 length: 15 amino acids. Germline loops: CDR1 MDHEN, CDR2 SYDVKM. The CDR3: CASSLWGLAGVEQYF. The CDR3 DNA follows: TGTGCCAGCAGTTTATGGGGGCTAGCGGGAGTCGAGCAGTACTTC.

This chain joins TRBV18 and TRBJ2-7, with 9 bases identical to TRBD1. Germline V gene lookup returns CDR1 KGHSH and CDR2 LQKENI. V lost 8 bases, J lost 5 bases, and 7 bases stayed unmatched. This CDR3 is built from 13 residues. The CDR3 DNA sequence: TGTGCCAGCACGGGACAGGGCGGCCACGAGCAGTACTTC. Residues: CASTGQGGHEQYF.

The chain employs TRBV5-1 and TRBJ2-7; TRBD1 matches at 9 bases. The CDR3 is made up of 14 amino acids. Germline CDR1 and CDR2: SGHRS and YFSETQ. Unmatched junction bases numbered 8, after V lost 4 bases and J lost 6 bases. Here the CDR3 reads CASSIGQGRSEQYF. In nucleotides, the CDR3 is TGCGCCAGCAGCATCGGACAGGGGAGGTCCGAGCAGTACTTC.

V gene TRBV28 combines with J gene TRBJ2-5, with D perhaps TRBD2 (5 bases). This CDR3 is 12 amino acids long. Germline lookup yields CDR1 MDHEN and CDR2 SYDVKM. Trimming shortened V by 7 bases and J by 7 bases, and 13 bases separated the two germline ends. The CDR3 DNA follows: TGTGCCAGCACTCCACCCCGGGGGACCCAGTACTTC. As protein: CASTPPRGTQYF. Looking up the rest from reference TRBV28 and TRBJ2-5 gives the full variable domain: DVKVTQSSRYLVKRTGEKVFLECVQDMDHENMFWYRQDPGLGLRLIYFSYDVKMKEKGDIPEGYSVSREKKERFSLILESASTNQTSMYLCASTPPRGTQYFGPGTRLLVL.

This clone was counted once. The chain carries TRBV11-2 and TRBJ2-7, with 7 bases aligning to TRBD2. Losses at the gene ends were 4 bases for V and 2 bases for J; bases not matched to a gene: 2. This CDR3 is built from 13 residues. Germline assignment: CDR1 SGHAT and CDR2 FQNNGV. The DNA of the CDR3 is TGTGCCAGCAGCTATACTAGCGCCTACGAGCAGTACTTC. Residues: CASSYTSAYEQYF.

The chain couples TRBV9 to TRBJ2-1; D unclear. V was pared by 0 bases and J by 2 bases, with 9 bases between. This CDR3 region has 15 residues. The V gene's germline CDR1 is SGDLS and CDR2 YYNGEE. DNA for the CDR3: TGTGCCAGCAGCGTAGGGTCTATCCCCTACAATGAGCAGTTCTTC. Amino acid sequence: CASSVGSIPYNEQFF.

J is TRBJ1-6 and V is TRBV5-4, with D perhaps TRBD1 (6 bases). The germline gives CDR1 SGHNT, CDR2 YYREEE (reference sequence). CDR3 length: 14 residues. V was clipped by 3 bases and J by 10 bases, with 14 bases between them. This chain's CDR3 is CASSSGDRESPLHF. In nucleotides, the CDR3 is TGTGCCAGCAGCTCAGGGGATCGGGAATCACCCCTCCACTTT.

In DNA, the CDR3 is TGTGCCAGCAGTTTATCCAGGGGGCGGAGTGGGGAAAAACTGTTTTTT. This gives the protein CASSLSRGRSGEKLFF. This chain links TRBV27 with TRBJ1-4; 8 bases map to TRBD1. The CDR3 is 16 residues long. Germline CDR1 reads MNHEY; CDR2 reads SMNVEV (reference sequence). The ends lost 0 bases at V and 8 bases at J; junction bases unmatched: 8.

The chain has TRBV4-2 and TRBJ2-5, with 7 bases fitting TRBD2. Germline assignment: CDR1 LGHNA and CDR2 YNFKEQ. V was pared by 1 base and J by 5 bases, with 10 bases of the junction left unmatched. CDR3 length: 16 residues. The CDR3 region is CASSQAPREVGETQYF. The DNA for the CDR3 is TGTGCCAGCAGCCAAGCCCCTCGGGAGGTTGGGGAGACCCAGTACTTC.

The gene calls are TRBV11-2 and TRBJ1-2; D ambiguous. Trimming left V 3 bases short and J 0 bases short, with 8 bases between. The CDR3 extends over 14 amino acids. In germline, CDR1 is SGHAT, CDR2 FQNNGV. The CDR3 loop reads CASSLWRSNYGYTF. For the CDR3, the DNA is TGTGCCAGCAGCTTGTGGAGATCTAACTATGGCTACACCTTC.

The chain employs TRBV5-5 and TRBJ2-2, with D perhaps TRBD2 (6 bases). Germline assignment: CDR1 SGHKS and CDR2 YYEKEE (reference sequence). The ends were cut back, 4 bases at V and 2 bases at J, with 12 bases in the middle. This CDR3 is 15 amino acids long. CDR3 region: CASSIGTYNTGELFF. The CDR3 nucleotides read TGTGCCAGCAGCATAGGGACTTACAACACCGGGGAGCTGTTTTTT.

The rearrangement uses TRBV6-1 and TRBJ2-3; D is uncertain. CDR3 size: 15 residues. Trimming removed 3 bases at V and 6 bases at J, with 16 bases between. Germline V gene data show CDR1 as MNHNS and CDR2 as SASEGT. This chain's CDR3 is CASSEMTVSRDTQYF. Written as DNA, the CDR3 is TGTGCCAGCAGTGAGATGACTGTGTCTAGGGATACGCAGTATTTT.

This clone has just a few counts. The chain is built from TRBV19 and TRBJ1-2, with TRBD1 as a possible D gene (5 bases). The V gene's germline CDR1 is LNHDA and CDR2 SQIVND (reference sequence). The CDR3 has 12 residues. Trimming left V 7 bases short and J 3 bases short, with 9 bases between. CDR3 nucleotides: TGTGCCAGTACCCGGGGCGACTATGGCTACACCTTC. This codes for CASTRGDYGYTF.

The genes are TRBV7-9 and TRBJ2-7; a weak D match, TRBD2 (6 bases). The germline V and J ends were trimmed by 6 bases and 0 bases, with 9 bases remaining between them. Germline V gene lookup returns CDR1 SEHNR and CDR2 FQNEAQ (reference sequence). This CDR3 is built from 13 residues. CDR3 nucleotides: TGTGCCAGCAGATCCGGGAGCTCCTACGAGCAGTACTTC. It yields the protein CASRSGSSYEQYF.

This CDR3 reads CASSLDPRETQYF. The CDR3, as DNA: TGTGCCAGCAGCTTAGACCCAAGAGAGACCCAGTACTTC. The chain carries TRBV7-8 and TRBJ2-5; no definite D call. The CDR3 contains 13 residues. CDR1 is SGHVS and CDR2 is FQNEAQ in the germline V gene. V was pared by 1 base and J by 4 bases, with 7 bases between.

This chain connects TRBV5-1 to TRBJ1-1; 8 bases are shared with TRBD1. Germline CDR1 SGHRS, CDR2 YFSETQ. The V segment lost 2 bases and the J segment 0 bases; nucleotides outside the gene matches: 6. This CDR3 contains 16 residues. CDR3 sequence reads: CASSLSGGRLNTEAFF. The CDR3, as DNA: TGCGCCAGCAGCTTATCAGGGGGCAGGCTGAACACTGAAGCTTTCTTT.

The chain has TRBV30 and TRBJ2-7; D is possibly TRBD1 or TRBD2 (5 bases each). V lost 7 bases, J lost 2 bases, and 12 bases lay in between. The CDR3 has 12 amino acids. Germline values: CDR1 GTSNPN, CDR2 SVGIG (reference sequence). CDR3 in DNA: TGTGCCTTAAGCAGGGACCCCTACGAGCAGTACTTC. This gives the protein CALSRDPYEQYF.

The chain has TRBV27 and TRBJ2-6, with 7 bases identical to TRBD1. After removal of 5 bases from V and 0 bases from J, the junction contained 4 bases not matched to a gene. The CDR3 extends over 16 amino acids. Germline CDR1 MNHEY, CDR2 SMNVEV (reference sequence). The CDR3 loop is CASSPRQGSGANVLTF. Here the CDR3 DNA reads TGTGCCAGCAGTCCCCGACAGGGCTCTGGGGCCAACGTCCTGACTTTC.

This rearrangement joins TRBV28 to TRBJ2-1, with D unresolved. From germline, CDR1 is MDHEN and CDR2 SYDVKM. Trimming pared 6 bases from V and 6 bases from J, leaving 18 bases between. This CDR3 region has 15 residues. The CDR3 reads CASSRTQVVSNEQFF. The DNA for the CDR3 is TGTGCCAGCAGCCGAACCCAAGTCGTTTCCAATGAGCAGTTCTTC.

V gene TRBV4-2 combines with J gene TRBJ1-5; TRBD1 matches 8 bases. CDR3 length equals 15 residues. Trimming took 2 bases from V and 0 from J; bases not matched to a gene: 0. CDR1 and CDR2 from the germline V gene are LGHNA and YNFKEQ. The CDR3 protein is CASSQQGASNQPQHF. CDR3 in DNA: TGTGCCAGCAGCCAACAGGGGGCTAGCAATCAGCCCCAGCATTTT.

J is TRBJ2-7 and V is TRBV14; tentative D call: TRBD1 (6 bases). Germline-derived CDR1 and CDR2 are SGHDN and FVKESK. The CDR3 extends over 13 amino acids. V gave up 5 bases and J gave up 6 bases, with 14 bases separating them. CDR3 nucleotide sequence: TGTGCCAGCAGCACGTTACAGGGATCCGAGCAGTACTTC. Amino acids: CASSTLQGSEQYF.

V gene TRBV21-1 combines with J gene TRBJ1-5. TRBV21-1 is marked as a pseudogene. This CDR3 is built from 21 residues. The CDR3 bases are TGTGCCAGCAGCAAAGGGCCGTTGGGAGGTGATGAGAATAATAGCAATCAGCCCCAGCATTTT. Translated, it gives CASSKGPLGGDENNSNQPQHF.

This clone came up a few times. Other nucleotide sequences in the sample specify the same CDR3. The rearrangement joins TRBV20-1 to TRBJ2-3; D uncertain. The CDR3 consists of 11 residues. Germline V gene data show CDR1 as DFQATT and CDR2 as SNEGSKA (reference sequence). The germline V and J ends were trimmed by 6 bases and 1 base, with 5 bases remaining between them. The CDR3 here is CSASRTDTQYF. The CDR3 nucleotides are TGCAGTGCCTCCCGCACAGATACGCAGTATTTT.

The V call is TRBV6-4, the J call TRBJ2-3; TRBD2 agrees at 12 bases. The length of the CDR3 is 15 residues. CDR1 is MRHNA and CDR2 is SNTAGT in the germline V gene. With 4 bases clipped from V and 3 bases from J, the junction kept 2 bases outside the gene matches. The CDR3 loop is CASSALAGGTDTQYF. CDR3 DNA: TGTGCCAGCAGTGCACTAGCGGGAGGTACAGATACGCAGTATTTT.